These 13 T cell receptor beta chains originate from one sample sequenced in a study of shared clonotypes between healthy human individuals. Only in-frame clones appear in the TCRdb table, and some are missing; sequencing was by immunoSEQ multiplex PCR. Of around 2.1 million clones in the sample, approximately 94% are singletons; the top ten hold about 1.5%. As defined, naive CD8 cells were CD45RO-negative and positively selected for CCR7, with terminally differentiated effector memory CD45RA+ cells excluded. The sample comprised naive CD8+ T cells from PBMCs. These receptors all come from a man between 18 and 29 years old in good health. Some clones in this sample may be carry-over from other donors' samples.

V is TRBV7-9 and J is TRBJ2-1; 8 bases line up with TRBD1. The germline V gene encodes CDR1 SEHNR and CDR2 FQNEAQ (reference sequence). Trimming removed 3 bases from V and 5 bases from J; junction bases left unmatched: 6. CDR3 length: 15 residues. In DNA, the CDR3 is TGTGCCAGCAGCTTCGCGCAGGGGGCAGACAATGAGCAGTTCTTC. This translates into CASSFAQGADNEQFF.

CDR3 region: CASSPRLAPYSYEQYF. The CDR3 region has the DNA TGTGCCAGCAGCCCCAGACTAGCGCCCTACTCCTACGAGCAGTACTTC. The chain joins TRBV7-9 to TRBJ2-7; the match to TRBD2 covers 8 bases. The CDR3 is 16 residues long. V trimming: 5 bases; J trimming: 0 bases; junction bases outside the gene matches: 9. CDR1 is SEHNR and CDR2 is FQNEAQ in the germline V gene (reference sequence).

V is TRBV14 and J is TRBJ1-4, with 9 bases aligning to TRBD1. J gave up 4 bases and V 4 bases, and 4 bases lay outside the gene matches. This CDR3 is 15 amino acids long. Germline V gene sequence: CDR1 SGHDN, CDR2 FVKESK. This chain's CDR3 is CASSPRTGVNEKLFF. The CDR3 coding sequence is TGTGCCAGCAGCCCACGGACAGGGGTTAATGAAAAACTGTTTTTT.

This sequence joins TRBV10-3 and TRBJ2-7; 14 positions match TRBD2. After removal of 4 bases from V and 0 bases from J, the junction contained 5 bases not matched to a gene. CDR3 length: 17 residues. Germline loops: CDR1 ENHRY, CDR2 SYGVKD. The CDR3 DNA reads TGTGCCATCAGTGCGGGACTAGCGGGAGCTAGCTCCTACGAGCAGTACTTC. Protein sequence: CAISAGLAGASSYEQYF.

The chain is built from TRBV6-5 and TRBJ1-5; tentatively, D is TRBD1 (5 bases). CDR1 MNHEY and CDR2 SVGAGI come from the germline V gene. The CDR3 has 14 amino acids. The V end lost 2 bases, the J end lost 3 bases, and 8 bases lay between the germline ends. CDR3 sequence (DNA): TGTGCCAGCAGTTACGGACACCCCAATCAGCCCCAGCATTTT. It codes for CASSYGHPNQPQHF.

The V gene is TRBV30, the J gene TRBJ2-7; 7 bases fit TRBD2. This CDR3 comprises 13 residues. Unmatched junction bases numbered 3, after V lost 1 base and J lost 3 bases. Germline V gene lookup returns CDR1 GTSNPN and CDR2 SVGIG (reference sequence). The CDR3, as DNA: TGTGCCTGGAGTGCGGCTAGCGGCTACGAGCAGTACTTC. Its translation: CAWSAASGYEQYF.

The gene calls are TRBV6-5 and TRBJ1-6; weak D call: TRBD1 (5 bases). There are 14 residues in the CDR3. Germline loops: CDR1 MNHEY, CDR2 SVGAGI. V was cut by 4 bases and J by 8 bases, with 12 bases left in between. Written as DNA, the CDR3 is TGTGCCAGCAGTTTCAGGGACCAGGATTCACCCCTCCACTTT. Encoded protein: CASSFRDQDSPLHF.

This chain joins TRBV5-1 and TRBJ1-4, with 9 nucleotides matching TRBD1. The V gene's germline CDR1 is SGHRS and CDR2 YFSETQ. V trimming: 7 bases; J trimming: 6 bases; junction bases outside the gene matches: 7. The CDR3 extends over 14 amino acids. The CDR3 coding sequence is TGCGCCAGCTCACCCGGGACAGGGCATGAAAAACTGTTTTTT. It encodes CASSPGTGHEKLFF.

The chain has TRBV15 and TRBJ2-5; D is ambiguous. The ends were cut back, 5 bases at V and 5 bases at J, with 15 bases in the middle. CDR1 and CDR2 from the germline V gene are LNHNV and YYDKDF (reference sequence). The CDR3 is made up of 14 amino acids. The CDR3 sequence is CATSSQLETETQYF. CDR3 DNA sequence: TGTGCCACCAGCTCTCAACTCGAGACGGAGACCCAGTACTTC.

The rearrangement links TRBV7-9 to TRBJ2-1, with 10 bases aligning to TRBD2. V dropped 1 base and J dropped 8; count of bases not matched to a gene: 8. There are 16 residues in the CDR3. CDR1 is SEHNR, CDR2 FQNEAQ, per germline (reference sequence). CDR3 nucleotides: TGTGCCAGCAGCTTAGGGCCTAGCGGGAGTGGCCATGAGCAGTTCTTC. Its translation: CASSLGPSGSGHEQFF. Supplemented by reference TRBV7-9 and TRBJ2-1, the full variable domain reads DTGVSQNPRHKITKRGQNVTFRCDPISEHNRLYWYRQTLGQGPEFLTYFQNEAQLEKSRLLSDRFSAERPKGSFSTLEIQRTEQGDSAMYLCASSLGPSGSGHEQFFGPGTRLTVL.

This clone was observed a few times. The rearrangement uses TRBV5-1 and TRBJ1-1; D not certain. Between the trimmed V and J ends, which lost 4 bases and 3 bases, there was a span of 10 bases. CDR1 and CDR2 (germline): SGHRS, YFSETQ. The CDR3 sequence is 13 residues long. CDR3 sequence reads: CASSTRPYTEAFF. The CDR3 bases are TGCGCCAGCAGCACCCGCCCCTACACTGAAGCTTTCTTT. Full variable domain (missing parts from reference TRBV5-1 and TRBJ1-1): KAGVTQTPRYLIKTRGQQVTLSCSPISGHRSVSWYQQTPGQGLQFLFEYFSETQRNKGNFPGRFSGRQFSNSRSEMNVSTLELGDSALYLCASSTRPYTEAFFGQGTRLTVV.

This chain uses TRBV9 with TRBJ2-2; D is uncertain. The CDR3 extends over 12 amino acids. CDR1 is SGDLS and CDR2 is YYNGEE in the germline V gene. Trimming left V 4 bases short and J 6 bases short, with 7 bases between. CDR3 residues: CASSIAPGELFF. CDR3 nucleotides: TGTGCCAGCAGCATAGCCCCCGGGGAGCTGTTTTTT.

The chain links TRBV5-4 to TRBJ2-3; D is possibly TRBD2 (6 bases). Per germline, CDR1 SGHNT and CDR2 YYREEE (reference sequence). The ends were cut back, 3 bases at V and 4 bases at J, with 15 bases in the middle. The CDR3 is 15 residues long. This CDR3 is CASSWDRGGPDTQYF. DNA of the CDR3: TGTGCCAGCAGCTGGGACCGGGGAGGCCCAGATACGCAGTATTTT.